The 5 T cell receptor beta chains listed next were all sequenced from one sample in a study of T cells in Graves' hyperthyroidism and ophthalmopathy. Researchers amplified the TCR beta CDR3 regions from RNA transcripts. The TCR CDR3 was amplified in a first-round RT-PCR using the HTBI primer set. In TCRdb, the multiplex PCR reads were re-called with MiXCR into one record per CDR3 protein. The sample gives fewer than 700,000 distinct CDR3 sequences, roughly 15% of which show up once; 3.5% to 4% is in the top ten. The sample was blood. The receptors were sampled from a young woman with Graves' hyperthyroidism.

This clonotype was counted between two and nine times. Its ends do not fully match the called genes, so a read error is possible. The chain joins TRBV4-3 to TRBJ1-2; D not certain. This CDR3 spans 13 amino acids. Per the germline V gene, CDR1 is LGHNA and CDR2 is YSLEER. The CDR3 sequence: CASSRGPNSGYTF. For the CDR3, the DNA is TGCGCCAGCAGCCGGGGTCCGAACTCTGGCTACACCTTC.

This clonotype was counted ten times or more. The gene calls are TRBV12-3 or TRBV12-4 and TRBJ1-6; the D gene is possibly TRBD1 (5 bases). The germline V and J ends were trimmed by 6 bases and 10 bases, with 13 bases remaining between them. The CDR3 totals 13 residues. The chain's CDR3 is CASSLGGWSPLHF. DNA of the CDR3: TGTGCCAGCAGCCTGGGGGGTTGGTCACCCCTCCACTTT.

The rearrangement joins TRBV27 to TRBJ2-7, with 7 bases aligning to TRBD1. V lost 0 bases and J lost 2; bases outside the gene matches: 13. CDR1 and CDR2 from the germline V gene are MNHEY and SMNVEV (reference sequence). There are 18 residues in the CDR3. CDR3 sequence reads: CASSLSSGYTGATYEQYF. The CDR3 nucleotides are TGTGCCAGCAGTTTATCCAGCGGTTATACAGGGGCAACCTACGAGCAGTACTTC.

This clonotype came up a few times. The V gene is TRBV4-1, the J gene TRBJ1-2; D is perhaps TRBD1 (5 bases). Per germline, CDR1 MGHRA and CDR2 YSYEKL. The CDR3 has 15 amino acids. The V gene lost 6 bases and the J gene lost 0 bases, with 14 bases spanning the gap. The CDR3 loop reads CASRGPGLANYGYTF. CDR3 in DNA: TGCGCCAGCAGGGGGCCGGGCTTAGCTAACTATGGCTACACCTTC.

This clonotype was seen at least ten times. This chain links TRBV7-2 with TRBJ2-7, with 7 nucleotides matching TRBD2. The CDR3 consists of 14 residues. V lost 1 base, J lost 6 bases, and 6 bases stayed unmatched. Germline CDR1 is SGHTA and CDR2 is FQGNSA. CDR3 loop: CASSLGSGASEQYF. CDR3 in DNA: TGTGCCAGCAGCTTAGGGAGCGGGGCTTCCGAGCAGTACTTC. The full variable domain, with the rest looked up from reference TRBV7-2 and TRBJ2-7, is GAGVSQSPSNKVTEKGKDVELRCDPISGHTALYWYRQSLGQGLEFLIYFQGNSAPDKSGLPSDRFSAERTGGSVSTLTIQRTQQEDSAVYLCASSLGSGASEQYFGPGTRLTVT.